The clone carrying this T cell receptor (beta chain) has more than one count but fewer than ten. What it binds is not known. The CDR3 covers 12 residues. Trimming took 6 bases from V and 6 from J; bases not matched to a gene: 4. Germline loops: CDR1 MNHNS, CDR2 SASEGT. The data belong to a study of cytomegalovirus exposure and HLA in healthy donors. General study findings and limits: What a later analysis showed was that several of the most significant clusters appeared linked to common viral pathogens.

Amplification used 60 Vbeta primers and 13 Jbeta primers. Data came from immunoSEQ multiplex PCR; TCRdb stores just in-frame clones and leaves some out. The data show 300,000 or so clones, just under 85% seen once. Sample: PBMCs. V and J are TRBV6-1 and TRBJ2-5; 7 positions match TRBD2. This TCR was sampled from a woman in her thirties or forties in good health and CMV-seropositive. The CDR3 region has the DNA TGTGCCAGCAGGGGGGGGTTTAAGACCCAGTACTTC. Translating it yields CASRGGFKTQYF.